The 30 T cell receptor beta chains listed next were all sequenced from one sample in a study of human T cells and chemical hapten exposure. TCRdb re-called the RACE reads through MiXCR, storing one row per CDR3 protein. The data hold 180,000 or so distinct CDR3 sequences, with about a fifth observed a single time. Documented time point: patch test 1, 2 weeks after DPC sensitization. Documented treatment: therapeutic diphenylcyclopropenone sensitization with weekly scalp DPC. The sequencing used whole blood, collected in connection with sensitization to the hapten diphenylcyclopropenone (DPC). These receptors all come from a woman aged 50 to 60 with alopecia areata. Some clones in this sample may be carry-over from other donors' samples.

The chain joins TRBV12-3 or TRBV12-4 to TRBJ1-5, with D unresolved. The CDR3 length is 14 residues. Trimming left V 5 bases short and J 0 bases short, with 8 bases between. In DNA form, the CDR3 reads TGTGCCAGCAGTAGCGCAGTTAGCAATCAGCCCCAGCATTTT. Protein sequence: CASSSAVSNQPQHF.

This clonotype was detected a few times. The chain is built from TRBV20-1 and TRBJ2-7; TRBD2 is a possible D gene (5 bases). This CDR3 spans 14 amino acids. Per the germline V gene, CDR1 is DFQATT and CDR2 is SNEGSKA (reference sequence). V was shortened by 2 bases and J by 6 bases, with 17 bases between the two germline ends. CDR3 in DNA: TGCAGTGCTAGACTGACTATGGGCAAGATCGAGCAGTACTTC. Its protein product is CSARLTMGKIEQYF.

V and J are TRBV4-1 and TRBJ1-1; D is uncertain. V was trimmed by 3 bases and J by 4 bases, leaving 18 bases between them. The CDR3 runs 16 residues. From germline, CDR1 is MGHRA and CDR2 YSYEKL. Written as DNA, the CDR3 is TGCGCCAGCAGCCACGAAGATGCGCCCCTGGGCACTGAAGCTTTCTTT. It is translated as CASSHEDAPLGTEAFF.

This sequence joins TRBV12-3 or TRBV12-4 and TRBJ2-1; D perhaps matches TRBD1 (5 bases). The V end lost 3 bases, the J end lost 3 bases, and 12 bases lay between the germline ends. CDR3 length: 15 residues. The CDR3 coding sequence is TGTGCCAGCAGTTTGTTGCAGGGTTACTACAATGAGCAGTTCTTC. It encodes CASSLLQGYYNEQFF.

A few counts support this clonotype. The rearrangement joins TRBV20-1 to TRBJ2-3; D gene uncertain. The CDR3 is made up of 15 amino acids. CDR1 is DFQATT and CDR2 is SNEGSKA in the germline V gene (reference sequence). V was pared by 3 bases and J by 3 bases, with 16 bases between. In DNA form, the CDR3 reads TGCAGTGCTAGTAAGGGCCAGTCTGGGACAGATACGCAGTATTTT. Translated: CSASKGQSGTDTQYF.

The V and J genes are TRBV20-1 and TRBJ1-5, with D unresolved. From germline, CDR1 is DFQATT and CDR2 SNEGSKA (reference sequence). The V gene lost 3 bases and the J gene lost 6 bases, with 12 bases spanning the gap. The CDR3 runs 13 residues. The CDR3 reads CSARLQVGQPQHF. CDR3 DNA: TGCAGTGCTAGGTTGCAGGTGGGTCAGCCCCAGCATTTT.

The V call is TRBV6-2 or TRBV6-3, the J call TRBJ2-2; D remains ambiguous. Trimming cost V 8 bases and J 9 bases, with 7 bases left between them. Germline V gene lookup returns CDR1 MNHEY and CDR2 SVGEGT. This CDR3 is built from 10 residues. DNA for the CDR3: TGTGCCAGCGGCAACAGGGAGCTGTTTTTT. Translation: CASGNRELFF.

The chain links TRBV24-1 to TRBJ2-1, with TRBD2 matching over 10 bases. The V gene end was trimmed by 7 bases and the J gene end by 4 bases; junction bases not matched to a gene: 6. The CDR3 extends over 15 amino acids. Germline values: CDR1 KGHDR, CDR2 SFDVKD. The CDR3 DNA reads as TGTGCCACCAGCCGGACTAGCGGCTCATACAATGAGCAGTTCTTC. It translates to CATSRTSGSYNEQFF.

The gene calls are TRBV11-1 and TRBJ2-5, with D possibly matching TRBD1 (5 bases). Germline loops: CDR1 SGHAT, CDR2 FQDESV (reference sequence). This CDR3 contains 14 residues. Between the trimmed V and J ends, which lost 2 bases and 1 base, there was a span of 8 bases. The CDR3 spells CASSLNRLQETQYF. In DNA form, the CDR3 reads TGTGCCAGCAGCTTAAACAGGCTCCAAGAGACCCAGTACTTC.

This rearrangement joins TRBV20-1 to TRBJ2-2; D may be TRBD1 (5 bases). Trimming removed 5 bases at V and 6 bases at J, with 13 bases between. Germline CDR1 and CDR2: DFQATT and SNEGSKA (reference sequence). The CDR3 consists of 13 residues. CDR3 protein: CSALRGPAGELFF. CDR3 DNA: TGCAGTGCTCTTAGGGGTCCCGCCGGGGAGCTGTTTTTT.

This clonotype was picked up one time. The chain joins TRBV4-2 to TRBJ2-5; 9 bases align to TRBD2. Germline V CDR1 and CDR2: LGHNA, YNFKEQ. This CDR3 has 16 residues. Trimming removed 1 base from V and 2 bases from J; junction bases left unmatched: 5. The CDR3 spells CASSQVGLARQETQYF. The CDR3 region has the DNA TGTGCCAGCAGCCAAGTAGGACTAGCGAGACAAGAGACCCAGTACTTC.

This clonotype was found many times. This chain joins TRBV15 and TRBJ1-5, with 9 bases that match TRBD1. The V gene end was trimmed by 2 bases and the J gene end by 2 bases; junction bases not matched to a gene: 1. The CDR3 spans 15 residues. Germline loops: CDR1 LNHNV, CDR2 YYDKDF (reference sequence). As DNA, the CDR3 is TGTGCCACCAGCAGAACAGGGGGCGGCAATCAGCCCCAGCATTTT. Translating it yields CATSRTGGGNQPQHF.

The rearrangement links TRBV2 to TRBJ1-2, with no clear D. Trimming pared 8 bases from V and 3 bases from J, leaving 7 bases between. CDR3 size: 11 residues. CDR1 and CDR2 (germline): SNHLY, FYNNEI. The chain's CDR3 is CASQRDYGYTF. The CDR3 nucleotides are TGTGCCAGCCAAAGGGACTATGGCTACACCTTC.

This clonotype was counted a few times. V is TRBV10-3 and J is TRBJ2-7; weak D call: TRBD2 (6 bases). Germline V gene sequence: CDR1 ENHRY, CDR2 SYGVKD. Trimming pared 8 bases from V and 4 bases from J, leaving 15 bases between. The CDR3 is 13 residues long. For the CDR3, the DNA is TGTGCCATCCTTAGCGGCGTGGGGTACGAGCAGTACTTC. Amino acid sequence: CAILSGVGYEQYF.

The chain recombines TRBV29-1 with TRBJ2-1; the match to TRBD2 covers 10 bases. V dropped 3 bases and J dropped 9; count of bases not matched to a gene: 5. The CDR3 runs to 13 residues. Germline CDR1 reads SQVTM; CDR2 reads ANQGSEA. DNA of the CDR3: TGCAGCGTTGATAGGTCTAGCGGGAGTGAGCAGTTCTTC. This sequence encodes CSVDRSSGSEQFF.

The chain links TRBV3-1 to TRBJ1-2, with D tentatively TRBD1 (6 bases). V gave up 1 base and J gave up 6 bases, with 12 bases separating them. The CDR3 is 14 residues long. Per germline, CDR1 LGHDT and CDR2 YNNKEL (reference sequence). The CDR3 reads CASSQGQVKDGYTF. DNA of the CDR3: TGTGCCAGCAGCCAAGGACAGGTTAAGGATGGCTACACCTTC.

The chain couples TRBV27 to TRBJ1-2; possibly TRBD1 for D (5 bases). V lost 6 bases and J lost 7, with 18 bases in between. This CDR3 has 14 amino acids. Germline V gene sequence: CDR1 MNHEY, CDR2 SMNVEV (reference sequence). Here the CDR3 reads CASRGSGREVGYTF. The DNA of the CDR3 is TGTGCCAGCAGGGGCTCGGGCAGGGAGGTTGGCTACACCTTC.

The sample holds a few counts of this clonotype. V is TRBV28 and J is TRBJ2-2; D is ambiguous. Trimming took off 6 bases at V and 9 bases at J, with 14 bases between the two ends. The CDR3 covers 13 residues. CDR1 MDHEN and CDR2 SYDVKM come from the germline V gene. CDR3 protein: CASSSMSKRELFF. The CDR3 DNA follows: TGTGCCAGCAGCTCCATGTCCAAAAGGGAGCTGTTTTTT.

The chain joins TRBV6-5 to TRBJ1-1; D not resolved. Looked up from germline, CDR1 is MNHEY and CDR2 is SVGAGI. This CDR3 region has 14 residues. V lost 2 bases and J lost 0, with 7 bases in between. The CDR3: CASSYERLNTEAFF. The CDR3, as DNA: TGTGCCAGCAGTTACGAGAGACTGAACACTGAAGCTTTCTTT.

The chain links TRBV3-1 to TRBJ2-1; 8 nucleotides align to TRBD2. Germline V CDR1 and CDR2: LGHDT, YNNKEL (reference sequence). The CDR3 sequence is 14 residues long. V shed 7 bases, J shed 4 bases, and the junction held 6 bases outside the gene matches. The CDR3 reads CASNPSGSYNEQFF. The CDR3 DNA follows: TGTGCCAGCAACCCGAGCGGGAGTTACAATGAGCAGTTCTTC.

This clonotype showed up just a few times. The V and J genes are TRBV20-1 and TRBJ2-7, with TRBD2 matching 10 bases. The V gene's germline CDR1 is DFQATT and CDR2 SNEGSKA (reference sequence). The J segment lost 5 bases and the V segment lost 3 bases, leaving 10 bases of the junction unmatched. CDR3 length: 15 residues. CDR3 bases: TGCAGTGCTAGGCGGGCTAGCGGGAGCGGTAACGAGCAGTACTTC. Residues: CSARRASGSGNEQYF.

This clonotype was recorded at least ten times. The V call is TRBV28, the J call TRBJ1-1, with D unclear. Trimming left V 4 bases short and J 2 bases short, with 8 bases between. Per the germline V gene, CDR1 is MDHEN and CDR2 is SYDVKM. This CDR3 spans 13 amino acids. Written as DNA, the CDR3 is TGTGCCAGCAGTTACAGAGATAACACTGAAGCTTTCTTT. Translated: CASSYRDNTEAFF.

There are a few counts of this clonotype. The CDR3: CASSLETGGQTQYF. The DNA of the CDR3 is TGTGCCAGCAGCTTGGAGACAGGGGGACAGACCCAGTACTTC. The chain has TRBV5-8 and TRBJ2-5; TRBD1 matches at 9 bases. Germline CDR1 reads SGHTS; CDR2 reads YDEGEE. The CDR3 has 14 amino acids. V was pared by 0 bases and J by 6 bases, with 3 bases of the junction left unmatched.

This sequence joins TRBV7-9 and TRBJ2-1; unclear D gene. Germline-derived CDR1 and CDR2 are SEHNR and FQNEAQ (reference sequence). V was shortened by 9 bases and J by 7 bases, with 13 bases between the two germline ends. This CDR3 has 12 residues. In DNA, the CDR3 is TGTGCCAGAGCAGGACCCCTAAATGAGCAGTTCTTC. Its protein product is CARAGPLNEQFF.

In nucleotides, the CDR3 is TGTGCCAGCAGCCCTACCTCGTTGAACACTGAAGCTTTCTTT. Translation: CASSPTSLNTEAFF. V gene TRBV11-2 combines with J gene TRBJ1-1; D is unresolved. The germline V gene has CDR1 SGHAT and CDR2 FQNNGV. The V end was cut by 5 bases, the J end by 0 bases, with 10 bases between. The CDR3 has 14 residues.

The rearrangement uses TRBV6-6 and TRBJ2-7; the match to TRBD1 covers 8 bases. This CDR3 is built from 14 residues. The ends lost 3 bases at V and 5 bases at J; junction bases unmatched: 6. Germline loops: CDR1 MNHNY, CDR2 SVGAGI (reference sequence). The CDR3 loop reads CASSYSQGANEQYF. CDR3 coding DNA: TGTGCCAGCAGTTATAGTCAGGGGGCGAACGAGCAGTACTTC.

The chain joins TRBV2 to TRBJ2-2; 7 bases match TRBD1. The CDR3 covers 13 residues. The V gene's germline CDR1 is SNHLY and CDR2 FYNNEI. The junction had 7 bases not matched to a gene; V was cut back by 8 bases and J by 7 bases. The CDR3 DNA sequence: TGTGCCAGCGAAAGACAGGGAGACGGGGAGCTGTTTTTT. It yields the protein CASERQGDGELFF.

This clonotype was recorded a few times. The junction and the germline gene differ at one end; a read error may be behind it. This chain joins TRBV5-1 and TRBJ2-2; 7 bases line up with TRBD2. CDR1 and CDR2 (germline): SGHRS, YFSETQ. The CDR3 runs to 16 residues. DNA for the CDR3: TGCGCCAGCAGCTTGTCGGCCGGGAGGAACTCCGGGGAGCTGTTTTTT. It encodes CASSLSAGRNSGELFF.

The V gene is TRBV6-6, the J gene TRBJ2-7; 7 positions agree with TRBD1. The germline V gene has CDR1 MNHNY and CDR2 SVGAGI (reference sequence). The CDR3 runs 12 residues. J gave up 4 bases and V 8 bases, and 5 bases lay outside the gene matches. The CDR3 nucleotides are TGTGCCAGCGGGACAGTTCTTTACGAGCAGTACTTC. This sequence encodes CASGTVLYEQYF.

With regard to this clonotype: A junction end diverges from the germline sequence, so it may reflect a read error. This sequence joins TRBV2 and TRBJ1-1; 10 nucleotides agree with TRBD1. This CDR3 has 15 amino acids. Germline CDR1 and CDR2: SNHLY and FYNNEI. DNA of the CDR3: TGTGCCAGCAGTGAACGGACAGGGGGGAACGCTGAAGCTTTCTTT. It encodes CASSERTGGNAEAFF.